Each of the 11 T cell receptor beta chains below was sequenced from the same sample in a study of neurological immune-mediated disorders. TCRdb fed the 5' RACE reads into MiXCR, producing one record per CDR3 protein. This sample yields around 76,000 distinct CDR3 sequences, of which about a tenth are seen a single time; 9.5% to 10% belongs to the top ten. The time point denotes: longitudinal time-point 1 (baseline). Specimen: PBMCs. The receptor source for this set is a man aged 30 to 39 in good health.

This clonotype was seen repeatedly, ten times or more. V is TRBV7-2 and J is TRBJ2-2, with unresolved D. The CDR3 covers 13 residues. In germline, CDR1 is SGHTA, CDR2 FQGNSA. Trimming pared 5 bases from V and 4 bases from J, leaving 8 bases between. CDR3 residues: CASSPRITGELFF. The CDR3 nucleotides read TGTGCCAGCAGCCCCCGTATCACCGGGGAGCTGTTTTTT.

In its sample, this clonotype was seen many times. The chain uses TRBV5-1 and TRBJ1-1; 7 positions agree with TRBD1. CDR1 SGHRS and CDR2 YFSETQ come from the germline V gene. J gave up 4 bases and V 8 bases, and 8 bases lay outside the gene matches. The CDR3 length is 13 residues. The CDR3 region has the DNA TGCGCCAGTGCGGACACAGGGGTCACTGAAGCTTTCTTT. Its protein is CASADTGVTEAFF.

Notes on this clonotype: The junction departs from the called germline gene at one end, perhaps through a read error. V usage is TRBV14 and J usage is TRBJ2-2; possible D gene TRBD2, 5 bases. Germline CDR1 reads SGHDN; CDR2 reads FVKESK. This CDR3 has 13 residues. In nucleotides, the CDR3 is TGTGCCAGCAGCCGGGCCCCGCTCGGGGAGCTGTCTTTT. Residues: CASSRAPLGELSF.

This clonotype was detected many times. J is TRBJ2-5 and V is TRBV7-2; 8 bases fit TRBD2. Germline CDR1 and CDR2: SGHTA and FQGNSA. V gave up 8 bases and J gave up 7 bases; unmatched junction bases: 9. The CDR3 extends over 13 amino acids. The CDR3 loop reads CASLTPGGGTQYF. The CDR3 DNA reads TGTGCCAGCTTAACACCCGGGGGGGGGACCCAGTACTTC.

This clonotype has at least ten counts. The V and J genes are TRBV20-1 and TRBJ2-7, with a possible D match to TRBD1 (5 bases). The CDR3 is 13 amino acids. Looked up from germline, CDR1 is DFQATT and CDR2 is SNEGSKA (reference sequence). V was pared by 3 bases and J by 0 bases, with 9 bases between. The DNA of the CDR3 is TGCAGTGCTAGGGGGCAGGTCTCCTACGAGCAGTACTTC. Translated, it gives CSARGQVSYEQYF.

The V call is TRBV4-1, the J call TRBJ1-5; D is undetermined. Trimming removed 2 bases from V and 7 bases from J, with 21 bases in between. CDR3 size: 17 residues. CDR1 is MGHRA and CDR2 is YSYEKL in the germline V gene. The CDR3 here is CASSQQSPGFVGQPQHF. Written as DNA, the CDR3 is TGCGCCAGCAGCCAACAATCTCCCGGCTTCGTAGGGCAGCCCCAGCATTTT.

The genes are TRBV6-2 or TRBV6-3 and TRBJ2-7, with 7 nucleotides matching TRBD2. CDR1 is MNHEY and CDR2 is SVGEGT in the germline V gene. The ends lost 1 base at V and 9 bases at J; junction bases unmatched: 12. This CDR3 comprises 15 residues. The CDR3 is CASSYLAGASTRQYF. CDR3 in DNA: TGTGCCAGCAGTTACTTGGCGGGAGCCTCTACGAGGCAGTACTTC.

This clonotype was detected ten times or more. The rearrangement uses TRBV29-1 and TRBJ2-5; the D call may be TRBD1 or TRBD2 (5 bases each). Germline V gene data show CDR1 as SQVTM and CDR2 as ANQGSEA. The CDR3 totals 12 residues. V was trimmed by 7 bases and J by 7 bases, leaving 16 bases between them. CDR3 region: CSGRTGPGTQYF. In DNA form, the CDR3 reads TGCAGCGGAAGGACGGGGCCGGGGACCCAGTACTTC.

In its sample, this clonotype was seen many times. V usage is TRBV25-1 and J usage is TRBJ2-7, with 13 bases that match TRBD2. The germline gives CDR1 MGHDK, CDR2 SYGVNS. J gave up 3 bases and V 6 bases, and 2 bases lay outside the gene matches. This CDR3 spans 14 amino acids. The CDR3 sequence is CASRLAGGNYEQYF. As DNA, the CDR3 is TGTGCCAGCAGACTAGCGGGAGGGAACTACGAGCAGTACTTC.

This clonotype was recorded many times. The chain combines TRBV28 with TRBJ1-1, with TRBD1 as a possible D gene (5 bases). Germline-derived CDR1 and CDR2 are MDHEN and SYDVKM. Trimming cost V 3 bases and J 11 bases, with 19 bases left between them. CDR3 length: 14 amino acids. The DNA for the CDR3 is TGTGCCAGCAGTTTCCGCTATTCCGGGACTAAGGCTTTCTTT. Translating it yields CASSFRYSGTKAFF.

This clonotype was seen repeatedly, ten times or more. The chain links TRBV28 to TRBJ2-1, with 7 bases aligning to TRBD1. Germline V gene data show CDR1 as MDHEN and CDR2 as SYDVKM. Losses at the gene ends were 6 bases for V and 1 base for J; bases not matched to a gene: 6. The CDR3 is 15 amino acids. In nucleotides, the CDR3 is TGTGCCAGCAGGTTTCCAGGGGGATCCTACAATGAGCAGTTCTTC. Protein sequence: CASRFPGGSYNEQFF.